The TCR beta chain described here comes from a study of CD8 T cells in Susac syndrome. Random-hexamer reverse transcription was applied to about 0.5 to 1 ug RNA. The authors amplified TCR beta CDR3 across 54 Vbeta and 13 Jbeta using immunoSEQ multiplex PCR. TCRdb redid the calling of the immunoSEQ multiplex PCR reads with MiXCR, one entry per CDR3 protein. The top ten hold just over 0.13% of the sample, which has 150,000 to 200,000 distinct CDR3 sequences, 93% seen once. This clonotype was seen a few times. V trimming: 9 bases; J trimming: 4 bases; junction bases outside the gene matches: 6. CDR1 is SNHLY, CDR2 FYNNEI, per germline. CDR3 size: 14 residues.

The chain has TRBV2 and TRBJ1-5; TRBD1 matches at 10 bases. The clonotype originates from a human donor in good health. The sequenced material came from CD4+ T cells from PBMCs. The CDR3 DNA reads TGTGCCAGTAGGACAGGGGGAAGTAATCAGCCCCAGCATTTT. Protein sequence: CASRTGGSNQPQHF. Together with reference TRBV2 and TRBJ1-5, the CDR3 gives the full variable domain: EPEVTQTPSHQVTQMGQEVILRCVPISNHLYFYWYRQILGQKVEFLVSFYNNEISEKSEIFDDQFSVERPDGSNFTLKIRSTKLEDSAMYFCASRTGGSNQPQHFGDGTRLSIL.